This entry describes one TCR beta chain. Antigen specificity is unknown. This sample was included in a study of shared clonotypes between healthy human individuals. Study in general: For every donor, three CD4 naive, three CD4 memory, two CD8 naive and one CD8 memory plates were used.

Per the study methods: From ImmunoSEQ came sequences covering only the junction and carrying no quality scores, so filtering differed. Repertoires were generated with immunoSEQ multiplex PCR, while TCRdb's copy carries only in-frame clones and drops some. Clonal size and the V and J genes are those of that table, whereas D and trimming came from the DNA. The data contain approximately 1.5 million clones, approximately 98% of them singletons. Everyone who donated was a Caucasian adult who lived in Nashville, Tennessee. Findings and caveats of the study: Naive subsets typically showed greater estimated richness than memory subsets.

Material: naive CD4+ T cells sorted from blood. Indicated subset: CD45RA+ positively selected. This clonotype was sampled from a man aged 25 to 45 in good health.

The DNA of the CDR3 is TGTGCCAGCAGCTTTAACAGAAACACCGGGGAGCTGTTTTTT. This gives the protein CASSFNRNTGELFF. The chain recombines TRBV7-8 with TRBJ2-2; D call uncertain. The CDR3 sequence is 14 residues long. The V gene's germline CDR1 is SGHVS and CDR2 FQNEAQ. V was cut by 3 bases and J by 2 bases, with 7 bases left in between.